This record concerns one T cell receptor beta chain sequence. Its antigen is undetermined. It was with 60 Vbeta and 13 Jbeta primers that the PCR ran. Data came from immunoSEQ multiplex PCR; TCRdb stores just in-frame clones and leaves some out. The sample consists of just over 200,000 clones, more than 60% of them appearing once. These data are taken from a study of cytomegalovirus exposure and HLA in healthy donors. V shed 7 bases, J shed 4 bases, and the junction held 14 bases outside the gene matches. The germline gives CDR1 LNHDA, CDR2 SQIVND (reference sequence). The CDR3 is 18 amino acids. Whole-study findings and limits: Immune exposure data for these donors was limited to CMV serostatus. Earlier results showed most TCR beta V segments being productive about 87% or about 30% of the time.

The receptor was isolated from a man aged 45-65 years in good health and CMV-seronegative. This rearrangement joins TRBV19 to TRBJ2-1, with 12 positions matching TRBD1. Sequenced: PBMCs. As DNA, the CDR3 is TGTGCCAGTACCGGGACAGGGGGCGAAGCGGGAAGGTACAATGAGCAGTTCTTC. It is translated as CASTGTGGEAGRYNEQFF.